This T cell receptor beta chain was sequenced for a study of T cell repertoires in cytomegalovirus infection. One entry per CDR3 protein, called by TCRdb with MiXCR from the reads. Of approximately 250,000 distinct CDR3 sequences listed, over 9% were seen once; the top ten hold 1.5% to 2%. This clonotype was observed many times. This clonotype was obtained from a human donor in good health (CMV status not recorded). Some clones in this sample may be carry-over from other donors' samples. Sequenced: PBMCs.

Written as DNA, the CDR3 is TGTGCCAGCAGTTGGACAGGGGATAGCAATCAGCCCCAGCATTTT. Translation: CASSWTGDSNQPQHF. The chain couples TRBV12-3 or TRBV12-4 to TRBJ1-5; 9 bases line up with TRBD1. Germline trimming cut 4 bases from V and 0 bases from J; bases unmatched to any gene: 1. The CDR3 runs to 15 residues.